A single sample gave rise to the 17 T cell receptor beta chains below, sequenced in a study of shared clonotypes between healthy human individuals. Measured with immunoSEQ multiplex PCR; TCRdb has only the in-frame clones, and not every one. This table has about 1 million clones, roughly 80% appearing once. Sequencing was carried out using memory CD4+ T cells sorted from blood. Subset indicated: CD45RA-negative fraction. These receptors originate from a man aged 18 to 29 in good health.

The CDR3 region is CASSIGGSSYNSPLHF. In DNA, the CDR3 is TGTGCCAGTAGTATCGGGGGAAGCTCCTATAATTCACCCCTCCACTTT. V usage is TRBV19 and J usage is TRBJ1-6; perhaps TRBD1 as D (5 bases). This CDR3 region has 16 residues. Germline CDR1 reads LNHDA; CDR2 reads SQIVND (reference sequence). Trimming took off 3 bases at V and 0 bases at J, with 9 bases between the two ends.

V gene TRBV7-2 combines with J gene TRBJ2-7; D remains ambiguous. This CDR3 has 14 residues. Trimming stripped 5 bases from V and 3 bases from J, with 14 bases between. Germline V gene data show CDR1 as SGHTA and CDR2 as FQGNSA. The CDR3 protein is CASSEPRGHYEQYF. CDR3 nucleotide sequence: TGTGCCAGCAGCGAACCTCGCGGTCACTACGAGCAGTACTTC.

This clone was recorded once. This rearrangement joins TRBV23-1 to TRBJ2-3, with TRBD2 as a possible D gene (6 bases). TRBV23-1 is filed as an ORF, its function uncertain. The CDR3 is made up of 16 amino acids. V lost 5 bases, J lost 0 bases, and 15 bases lay in between. CDR3 in amino acids: CASSGGTLNSTDTQYF. CDR3 nucleotide sequence: TGCGCCAGCAGTGGGGGGACTTTAAATAGCACAGATACGCAGTATTTT.

The chain links TRBV15 to TRBJ1-2; D ambiguous. Per the germline V gene, CDR1 is LNHNV and CDR2 is YYDKDF (reference sequence). V was cut by 0 bases and J by 4 bases, with 21 bases left in between. CDR3 length equals 18 residues. DNA of the CDR3: TGTGCCACCAGCAGAGACCCGCTCGAGGACCATGGAGGCTATGGCTACACCTTC. Protein: CATSRDPLEDHGGYGYTF. The full variable domain, with the rest looked up from reference TRBV15 and TRBJ1-2, is DAMVIQNPRYQVTQFGKPVTLSCSQTLNHNVMYWYQQKSSQAPKLLFHYYDKDFNNEADTPDNFQSRRPNTSFCFLDIRSPGLGDTAMYLCATSRDPLEDHGGYGYTFGSGTRLTVV.

This clone was observed at least ten times. V gene TRBV2 combines with J gene TRBJ2-2, with D unresolved. V lost 7 bases, J lost 6 bases, and 6 bases lay in between. The CDR3 sequence is 11 residues long. Germline CDR1 SNHLY, CDR2 FYNNEI. The CDR3 DNA reads as TGTGCCAGCAAGGACCCCGGGGAGCTGTTTTTT. Amino acids: CASKDPGELFF. Together with reference TRBV2 and TRBJ2-2, the CDR3 gives the full variable domain: EPEVTQTPSHQVTQMGQEVILRCVPISNHLYFYWYRQILGQKVEFLVSFYNNEISEKSEIFDDQFSVERPDGSNFTLKIRSTKLEDSAMYFCASKDPGELFFGEGSRLTVL.

As for this clone: Since a far larger clone is one base different, this is likely a read error. This sequence joins TRBV1 and TRBJ2-5; TRBD2 is taken as the D call from the table, unchecked against the DNA. TRBV1 is a documented pseudogene. The CDR3 length is 15 residues. In nucleotides, the CDR3 is TGCACCAGCAGCCCGCCCTCTCGTGCGCGAAAGACCCAGTACTTC. Its protein is CTSSPPSRARKTQYF.

The genes are TRBV18 and TRBJ1-2; D remains ambiguous. Germline values: CDR1 KGHSH, CDR2 LQKENI. The germline V and J ends were trimmed by 4 bases and 1 base, with 16 bases remaining between them. The CDR3 has 16 amino acids. CDR3 amino acids: CASSLDRIRVNYGYTF. CDR3 nucleotides: TGTGCCAGCTCACTGGATAGGATAAGGGTTAACTATGGCTACACCTTC. The full variable domain, with the rest looked up from reference TRBV18 and TRBJ1-2, is NAGVMQNPRHLVRRRGQEARLRCSPMKGHSHVYWYRQLPEEGLKFMVYLQKENIIDESGMPKERFSAEFPKEGPSILRIQQVVRGDSAAYFCASSLDRIRVNYGYTFGSGTRLTVV.

The chain joins TRBV2 to TRBJ1-2; TRBD1 matches at 9 bases. This CDR3 is 13 amino acids long. The ends lost 5 bases at V and 8 bases at J; junction bases unmatched: 6. Germline lookup yields CDR1 SNHLY and CDR2 FYNNEI. The CDR3 bases are TGTGCCAGCAGTTTACAGGGGGCGCAGGGCTACACCTTC. Encoded protein: CASSLQGAQGYTF.

The chain is built from TRBV7-6 and TRBJ1-1, with D hard to call. This CDR3 is 15 amino acids long. CDR1 is SGHVS, CDR2 FNYEAQ, per germline. With 5 bases removed from V and 1 base from J, the gap between germline ends came to 14 bases. This CDR3 is CASSPQDPSNTEAFF. The DNA of the CDR3 is TGTGCCAGCAGCCCGCAGGATCCTTCGAACACTGAAGCTTTCTTT.

The chain combines TRBV30 with TRBJ2-6, with D unclear. The germline V gene encodes CDR1 GTSNPN and CDR2 SVGIG (reference sequence). The CDR3 has 14 amino acids. Trimming left V 5 bases short and J 0 bases short, with 8 bases between. CDR3 region: CAWGRTSGANVLTF. The CDR3 region has the DNA TGTGCCTGGGGAAGAACCTCTGGGGCCAACGTCCTGACTTTC. The variable domain in full, completed from reference TRBV30 and TRBJ2-6, reads SQTIHQWPATLVQPVGSPLSLECTVEGTSNPNLYWYRQAAGRGLQLLFYSVGIGQISSEVPQNLSASRPQDRQFILSSKKLLLSDSGFYLCAWGRTSGANVLTFGAGSRLTVL.

This chain links TRBV5-4 with TRBJ1-6; possibly TRBD1 for D (5 bases). Germline assignment: CDR1 SGHNT and CDR2 YYREEE (reference sequence). This CDR3 contains 16 residues. The V end was cut by 5 bases, the J end by 3 bases, with 15 bases between. The CDR3 reads CASSLGPALYNSPLHF. CDR3 nucleotide sequence: TGTGCCAGCAGTCTGGGACCTGCTCTCTATAATTCACCCCTCCACTTT.

The chain employs TRBV2 and TRBJ1-1, with 7 bases matching TRBD1. The germline V gene encodes CDR1 SNHLY and CDR2 FYNNEI. This CDR3 contains 16 residues. V dropped 0 bases and J dropped 1; count of bases not matched to a gene: 5. The CDR3 bases are TGTGCCAGCAGTGAAGCGAAGGACAGGACGAACACTGAAGCTTTCTTT. Translated: CASSEAKDRTNTEAFF.

The chain recombines TRBV4-1 with TRBJ2-5, with D uncertain. In germline, CDR1 is MGHRA, CDR2 YSYEKL. Between the trimmed V and J ends, which lost 3 bases and 1 base, there was a span of 9 bases. The CDR3 runs to 14 residues. The CDR3 sequence is CASSQQVSQETQYF. The CDR3 DNA reads as TGCGCCAGCAGCCAGCAGGTGTCCCAAGAGACCCAGTACTTC.

The count of this clone is one. This sequence is one base from a far larger clone and is likely a read error. The sample carries other DNA sequences with the same CDR3. J is TRBJ1-3 and V is TRBV28; D unresolved. Germline V lookup: CDR1 MDHEN, CDR2 SYDVKM. The CDR3 contains 12 residues. Trimming stripped 6 bases from V and 0 bases from J, with 3 bases between. CDR3 in amino acids: CASSNSGNTIYF. The CDR3 DNA is TGTGCCAGCAGCAACTCTGGAAACACCATATATTTT.

The chain uses TRBV2 and TRBJ2-1; TRBD1 matches at 8 bases. CDR1 SNHLY and CDR2 FYNNEI come from the germline V gene. The CDR3 extends over 16 amino acids. V lost 5 bases, J lost 0 bases, and 6 bases stayed unmatched. The CDR3 coding sequence is TGTGCCAGCAGTTTCAGACAGGGGAGCTCCTACAATGAGCAGTTCTTC. Protein: CASSFRQGSSYNEQFF.

The chain employs TRBV5-1 and TRBJ2-1, with D maybe TRBD2 (5 bases). This CDR3 contains 15 residues. CDR1 and CDR2 (germline): SGHRS, YFSETQ. V was pared by 0 bases and J by 7 bases, with 14 bases between. Written as DNA, the CDR3 is TGCGCCAGCAGCTTGGTGGTCTCGCGGGCGAATGAGCAGTTCTTC. Translation gives CASSLVVSRANEQFF. The whole variable domain, filled in from reference TRBV5-1 and TRBJ2-1, reads KAGVTQTPRYLIKTRGQQVTLSCSPISGHRSVSWYQQTPGQGLQFLFEYFSETQRNKGNFPGRFSGRQFSNSRSEMNVSTLELGDSALYLCASSLVVSRANEQFFGPGTRLTVL.

This chain links TRBV6-5 with TRBJ1-2; TRBD1 aligns across 8 bases. With 6 bases clipped from V and 2 bases from J, the junction kept 5 bases outside the gene matches. The CDR3 is 14 residues long. Germline V CDR1 and CDR2: MNHEY, SVGAGI. This chain's CDR3 is CASRRQGNNYGYTF. CDR3 in DNA: TGTGCCAGCAGAAGACAGGGGAACAACTATGGCTACACCTTC.